These 15 T cell receptor beta chains share one sample of origin, sequenced in a study of blood T cell repertoires in COVID-19. Assay used: immunoSEQ multiplex PCR; TCRdb lists only in-frame clones, some missing. Of around 190,000 clones in the sample, roughly 79% were seen once. The sequencing sample was made of peripheral blood. The source is a woman between 40 and 50 years old with COVID-19, enrolled during active disease.

V usage is TRBV23-1 and J usage is TRBJ1-6; D perhaps matches TRBD1 (5 bases). TRBV23-1 counts as an open reading frame of uncertain function. The CDR3 runs 15 residues. The germline V and J ends were trimmed by 6 bases and 2 bases, with 11 bases remaining between them. This CDR3 is CASRTGLAYNSPLHF. CDR3 DNA sequence: TGCGCCAGCAGAACAGGTCTCGCCTATAATTCACCCCTCCACTTT.

V usage is TRBV6-4 and J usage is TRBJ2-6; TRBD1 is a possible D gene (6 bases). V was trimmed by 4 bases and J by 1 base, leaving 11 bases between them. Germline-derived CDR1 and CDR2 are MRHNA and SNTAGT. The CDR3 totals 16 residues. Written as DNA, the CDR3 is TGTGCCAGCAGTGCCACAGGGTTTTCTGGGGCCAACGTCCTGACTTTC. Translating gives CASSATGFSGANVLTF.

The V call is TRBV7-9, the J call TRBJ2-6, with 10 bases fitting TRBD2. J was trimmed by 2 bases and V by 3 bases; bases with no gene match: 1. This CDR3 region has 16 residues. Germline assignment: CDR1 SEHNR and CDR2 FQNEAQ (reference sequence). Here the CDR3 reads CASSFLAGAGANVLTF. As DNA, the CDR3 is TGTGCCAGCAGCTTCCTAGCGGGAGCTGGGGCCAACGTCCTGACTTTC.

The chain uses TRBV5-1 and TRBJ2-3; D is unresolved. The CDR3 runs 12 residues. Looked up from germline, CDR1 is SGHRS and CDR2 is YFSETQ. The V end lost 1 base, the J end lost 5 bases, and 5 bases lay between the germline ends. In DNA form, the CDR3 reads TGCGCCAGCAGCTTGCCCGGAGATACGCAGTATTTT. It encodes CASSLPGDTQYF. Together with reference TRBV5-1 and TRBJ2-3, the CDR3 gives the full variable domain: KAGVTQTPRYLIKTRGQQVTLSCSPISGHRSVSWYQQTPGQGLQFLFEYFSETQRNKGNFPGRFSGRQFSNSRSEMNVSTLELGDSALYLCASSLPGDTQYFGPGTRLTVL.

The genes are TRBV7-8 and TRBJ1-1, with D possibly TRBD1 on 6 matching bases. Germline V lookup: CDR1 SGHVS, CDR2 FQNEAQ. There are 14 residues in the CDR3. Trimming removed 2 bases at V and 2 bases at J, with 9 bases between. The DNA for the CDR3 is TGTGCCAGCAGCTTAAGACAGGTCAACACTGAAGCTTTCTTT. Amino acids: CASSLRQVNTEAFF.

The V gene is TRBV6-5, the J gene TRBJ1-5; D unresolved. CDR1 and CDR2 (germline): MNHEY, SVGAGI. The CDR3 length is 14 residues. The V gene lost 6 bases and the J gene lost 5 bases, with 14 bases spanning the gap. In nucleotides, the CDR3 is TGTGCCAGCAGAGTACTCCCCCAGGATCAGCCCCAGCATTTT. Its translation is CASRVLPQDQPQHF.

This chain uses TRBV7-3 with TRBJ2-1; D not resolved. Germline CDR1 SGHTA, CDR2 FQGTGA. V shed 3 bases and J shed 7 bases, with 10 bases lying between them. The CDR3 runs 13 residues. DNA for the CDR3: TGTGCCAGCAGCTTGAACCTAGTGAATGAGCAGTTCTTC. Translated: CASSLNLVNEQFF.

This clone has more than one count but fewer than ten. The chain couples TRBV21-1 to TRBJ2-3; TRBD1, the D gene given by the table, was not confirmed from the DNA. TRBV21-1 is a recognized pseudogene. The CDR3 sequence is 19 residues long. The CDR3 loop reads CASNTDRGLGGPSTDTQYF. As DNA, the CDR3 is TGTGCCAGCAACACTGACAGGGGGCTGGGGGGCCCTAGCACAGATACGCAGTATTTT.

The chain has TRBV5-6 and TRBJ1-4; TRBD1 aligns across 7 bases. J lost 1 base, V lost 3 bases, and 9 bases had no gene match. This CDR3 is 17 amino acids long. The germline V gene encodes CDR1 SGHDT and CDR2 YYEEEE. This CDR3 is CASSSTGWGRTNEKLFF. In nucleotides, the CDR3 is TGTGCCAGCAGCTCGACAGGGTGGGGGAGAACTAATGAAAAACTGTTTTTT.

This clone came up once. This rearrangement joins TRBV30 to TRBJ2-7, with 7 bases fitting TRBD2. Germline trimming cut 4 bases from V and 2 bases from J; bases unmatched to any gene: 8. The CDR3 contains 14 residues. The germline CDR1 and CDR2 sequences are GTSNPN and SVGIG (reference sequence). Here the CDR3 DNA reads TGTGCCTGGAATCCTGGGAGGGGACCCTACGAGCAGTACTTC. Residues: CAWNPGRGPYEQYF.

This sequence joins TRBV7-9 and TRBJ2-1, with 9 bases that match TRBD2. The V gene end was trimmed by 1 base and the J gene end by 6 bases; junction bases not matched to a gene: 4. Germline V CDR1 and CDR2: SEHNR, FQNEAQ (reference sequence). The CDR3 totals 15 residues. The CDR3 coding sequence is TGTGCCAGCAGCTTAGGTAGCGGGAGAATCAATGAGCAGTTCTTC. Encoded protein: CASSLGSGRINEQFF.

This clone was picked up many times. CDR3 sequence (DNA): TGTGCCAGCAGCTCTCCGGGGGACGACTCTGGAAACACCATATATTTT. This codes for CASSSPGDDSGNTIYF. The chain is built from TRBV7-6 and TRBJ1-3; perhaps TRBD1 as D (5 bases). CDR1 is SGHVS and CDR2 is FNYEAQ in the germline V gene. Trimming left V 4 bases short and J 0 bases short, with 13 bases between. This CDR3 has 16 amino acids.

The chain combines TRBV9 with TRBJ2-3, with 8 bases aligning to TRBD2. This CDR3 has 15 residues. The ends lost 4 bases at V and 4 bases at J; junction bases unmatched: 8. Germline CDR1 reads SGDLS; CDR2 reads YYNGEE. CDR3 residues: CASSFGGASSDTQYF. The CDR3 bases are TGTGCCAGCAGCTTCGGGGGGGCGAGCTCAGATACGCAGTATTTT.

The chain has TRBV3-1 (or the pseudogene TRBV3-2) and TRBJ2-5; no reliable D call. Germline V gives CDR1 LGHDT, CDR2 YNNKEL (reference sequence). The V end was cut by 4 bases, the J end by 3 bases, with 15 bases between. The CDR3 is made up of 15 amino acids. CDR3 nucleotides: TGTGCCAGCAGCCCAACCGTGAGGAGCAAAGAGACCCAGTACTTC. It translates to CASSPTVRSKETQYF.

The chain carries TRBV5-4 and TRBJ2-1; the D gene is possibly TRBD1 (5 bases). Trimming shortened V by 4 bases and J by 7 bases, and 9 bases separated the two germline ends. CDR3 length: 12 amino acids. Looked up from germline, CDR1 is SGHNT and CDR2 is YYREEE (reference sequence). The CDR3 loop reads CASSNDRNEQFF. CDR3 sequence (DNA): TGTGCCAGCAGCAACGACAGAAATGAGCAGTTCTTC.